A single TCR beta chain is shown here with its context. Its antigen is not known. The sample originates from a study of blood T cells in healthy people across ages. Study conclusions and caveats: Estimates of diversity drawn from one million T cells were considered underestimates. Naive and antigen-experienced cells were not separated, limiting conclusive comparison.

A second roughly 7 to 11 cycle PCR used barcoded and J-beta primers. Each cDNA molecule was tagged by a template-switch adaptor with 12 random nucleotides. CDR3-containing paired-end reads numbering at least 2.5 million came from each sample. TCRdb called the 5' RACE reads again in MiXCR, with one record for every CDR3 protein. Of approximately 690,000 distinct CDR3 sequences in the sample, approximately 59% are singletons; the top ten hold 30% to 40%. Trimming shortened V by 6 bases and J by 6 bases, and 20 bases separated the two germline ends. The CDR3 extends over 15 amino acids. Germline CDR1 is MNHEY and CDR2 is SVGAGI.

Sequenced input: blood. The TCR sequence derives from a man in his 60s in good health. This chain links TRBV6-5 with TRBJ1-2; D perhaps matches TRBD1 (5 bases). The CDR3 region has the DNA TGTGCCAGCAGCAAACCCGACGGAGGGGCGCATGGCTACACCTTC. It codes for CASSKPDGGAHGYTF.